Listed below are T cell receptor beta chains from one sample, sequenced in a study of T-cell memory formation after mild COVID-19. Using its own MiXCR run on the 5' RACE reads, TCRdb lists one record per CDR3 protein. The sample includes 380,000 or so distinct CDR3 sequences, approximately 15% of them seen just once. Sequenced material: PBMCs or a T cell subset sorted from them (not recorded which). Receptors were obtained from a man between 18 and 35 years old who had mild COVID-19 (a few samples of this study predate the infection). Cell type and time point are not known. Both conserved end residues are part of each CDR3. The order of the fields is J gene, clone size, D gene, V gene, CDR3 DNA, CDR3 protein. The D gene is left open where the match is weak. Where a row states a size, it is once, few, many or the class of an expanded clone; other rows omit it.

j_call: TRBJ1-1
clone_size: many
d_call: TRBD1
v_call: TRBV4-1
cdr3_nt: TGCGCCAGCAGCCAGCTATTCCAGAATTTCCGGGACAGCCTTCTGAACACTGAAGCTTTCTTT
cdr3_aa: CASSQLFQNFRDSLLNTEAFF

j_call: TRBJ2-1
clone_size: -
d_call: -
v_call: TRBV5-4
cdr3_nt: TGTGCCAGCAGCTTGGCCATGGGGGAGCAGTTCTTC
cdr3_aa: CASSLAMGEQFF

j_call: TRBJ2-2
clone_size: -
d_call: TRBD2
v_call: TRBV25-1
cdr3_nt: TGTGCCAGCATCCGGGGGGACACCGGGGAGCTGTTTTTT
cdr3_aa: CASIRGDTGELFF

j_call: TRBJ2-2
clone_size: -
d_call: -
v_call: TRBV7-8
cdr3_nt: TGTGCCAGCAGTCAGACCGTCACCGGGGAGCTGTTTTTT
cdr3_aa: CASSQTVTGELFF

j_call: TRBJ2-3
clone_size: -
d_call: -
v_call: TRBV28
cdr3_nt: TGTGCCAGCAGGGGAGCCGGCAACACAGATACGCAGTATTTT
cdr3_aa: CASRGAGNTDTQYF

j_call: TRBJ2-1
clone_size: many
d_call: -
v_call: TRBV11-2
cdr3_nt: TGTGCCAGCAGCTATTTGATTGCCGGGGGGCGCTACAATGAGCAGTTCTTC
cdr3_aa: CASSYLIAGGRYNEQFF

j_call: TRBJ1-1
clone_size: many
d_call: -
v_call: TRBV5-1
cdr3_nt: TGCGCCAGCAGCTTGGAGGCGAACACTGAAGCTTTCTTT
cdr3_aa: CASSLEANTEAFF

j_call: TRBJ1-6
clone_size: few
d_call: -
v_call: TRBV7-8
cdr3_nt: TGTGCCGCCGCCGGGGTCAATAATTCACCCCTCCACTTT
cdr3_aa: CAAAGVNNSPLHF

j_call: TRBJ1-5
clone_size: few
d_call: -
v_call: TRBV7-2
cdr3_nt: TGTGCCAGCAGCTTAGAGACAGCTTATAGCAATCAGCCCCAGCATTTT
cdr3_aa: CASSLETAYSNQPQHF

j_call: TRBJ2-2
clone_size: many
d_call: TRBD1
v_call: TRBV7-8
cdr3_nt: TGTGCCAGCAGCCAGGGACAGGCCCCAGACGGGGAGCTGTTTTTT
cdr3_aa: CASSQGQAPDGELFF

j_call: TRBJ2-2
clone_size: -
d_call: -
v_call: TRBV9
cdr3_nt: TGTGCCAGCAGCGCCCCCCGGGTTCGGAACACCGGGGAGCTGTTTTTT
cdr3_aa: CASSAPRVRNTGELFF

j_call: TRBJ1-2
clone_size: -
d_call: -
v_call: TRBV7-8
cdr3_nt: TGTGCCAGCAGCTTGGGTCTTCGTCGGAGGGGCTACACCTTC
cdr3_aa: CASSLGLRRRGYTF

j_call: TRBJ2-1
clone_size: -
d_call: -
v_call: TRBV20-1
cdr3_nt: TGCAGTGCTAGGTGGGCTGTGGTTAATGAGCAGTTCTTC
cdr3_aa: CSARWAVVNEQFF

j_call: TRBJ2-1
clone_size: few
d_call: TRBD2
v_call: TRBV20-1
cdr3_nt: TGCAGTGCTAGATACGGGGGCTTTTCGGGTAGCGGGGAACGACGCTCCTACAATGAGCAGTTCTTC
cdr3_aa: CSARYGGFSGSGERRSYNEQFF

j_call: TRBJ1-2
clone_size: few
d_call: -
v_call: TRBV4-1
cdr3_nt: TGCGCCAGCAGCCAGTCGAGACAGGAAGGGTTTGGGGGCTACACCTTC
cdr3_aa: CASSQSRQEGFGGYTF

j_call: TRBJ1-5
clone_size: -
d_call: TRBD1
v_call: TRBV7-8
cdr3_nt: TGTGCCAGCAGTTTTTTATCAGGGGGCCGTAGCAATCAGCCCCAGCATTTT
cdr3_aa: CASSFLSGGRSNQPQHF

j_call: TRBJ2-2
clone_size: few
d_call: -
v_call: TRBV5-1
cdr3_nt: TGCGCCAGCAGCTTCAATAGAGAGGGAAGGGGCACCGGGGAGCTGTTTTTT
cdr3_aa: CASSFNREGRGTGELFF

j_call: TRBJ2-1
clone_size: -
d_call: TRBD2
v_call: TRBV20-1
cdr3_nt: TGCAGTGAGCGGGGGTACAATGAGCAGTTCTTC
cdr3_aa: CSERGYNEQFF

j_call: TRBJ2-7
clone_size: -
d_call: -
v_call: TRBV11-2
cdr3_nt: TGTGCCAGCAGCGGCCAGGGGAGTTTCCACGAGCAGTACTTC
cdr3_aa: CASSGQGSFHEQYF

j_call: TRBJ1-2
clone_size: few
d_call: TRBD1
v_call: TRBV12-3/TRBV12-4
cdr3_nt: TGTGCCAGCAACACACAGGGGAACTATGGCTACACCTTC
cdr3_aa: CASNTQGNYGYTF

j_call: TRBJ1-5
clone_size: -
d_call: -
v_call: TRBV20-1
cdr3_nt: TGCAGTGTTTCTCGTTGGGAAATTAGCAATCAGCCCCAGCATTTT
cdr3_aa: CSVSRWEISNQPQHF

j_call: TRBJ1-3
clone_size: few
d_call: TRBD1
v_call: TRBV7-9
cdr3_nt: TGTGCCAGCAGCTTACAGACAGGGAGTGGAAACACCATATATTTT
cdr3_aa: CASSLQTGSGNTIYF

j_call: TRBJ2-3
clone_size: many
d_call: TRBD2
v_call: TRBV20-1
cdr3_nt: TGCAGTGCATCCTCCTCCGGGGGGGCCGGGGTAGATACGCAGTATTTT
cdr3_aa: CSASSSGGAGVDTQYF

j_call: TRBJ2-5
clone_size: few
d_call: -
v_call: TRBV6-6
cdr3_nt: TGTGCCAGCAGTTACATAGGACAAGAGACCCAGTACTTC
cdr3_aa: CASSYIGQETQYF

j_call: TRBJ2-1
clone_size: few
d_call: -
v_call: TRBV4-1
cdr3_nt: TGCGCCAGCAGCCAAGGGCCCGCTTACGGGGTGGTCAATGAGCAGTTCTTC
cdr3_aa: CASSQGPAYGVVNEQFF

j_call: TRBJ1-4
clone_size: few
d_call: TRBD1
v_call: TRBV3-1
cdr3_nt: TGTGCCAGCAGCCAAGATGTGAGGGGGCATAATGAAAAACTGTTTTTT
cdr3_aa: CASSQDVRGHNEKLFF

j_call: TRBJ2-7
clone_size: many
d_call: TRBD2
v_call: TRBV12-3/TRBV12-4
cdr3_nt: TGTGCCAGCAGTTCCTCGGGACTAGCGGGGGTTCAGCAGTACTTC
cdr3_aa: CASSSSGLAGVQQYF

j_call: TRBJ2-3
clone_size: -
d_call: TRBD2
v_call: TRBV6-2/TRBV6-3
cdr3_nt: TGTGCCAGCAGTCCTGCGGGGGACTACACAGATACGCAGTATTTT
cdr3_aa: CASSPAGDYTDTQYF

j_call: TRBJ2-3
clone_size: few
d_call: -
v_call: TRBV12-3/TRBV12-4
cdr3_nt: TGTGCCAGCAGTTTAGTATCAGGGAGCACAGATACGCAGTATTTT
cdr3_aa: CASSLVSGSTDTQYF

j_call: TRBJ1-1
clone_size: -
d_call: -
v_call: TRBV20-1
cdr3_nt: TGCAGTGCTAGGTCCTGGCGTGGGAACACTGAAGCTTTCTTT
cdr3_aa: CSARSWRGNTEAFF

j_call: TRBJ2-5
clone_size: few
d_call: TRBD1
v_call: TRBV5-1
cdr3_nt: TGCGCCAGCAGCCCTGGACAGGGTAAGAAGACCCAGTACTTC
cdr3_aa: CASSPGQGKKTQYF

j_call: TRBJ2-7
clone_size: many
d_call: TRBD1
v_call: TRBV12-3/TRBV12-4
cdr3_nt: TGTGCCAGCAGTTTGTGGGACAGCTCCTACGAGCAGTACTTC
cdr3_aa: CASSLWDSSYEQYF

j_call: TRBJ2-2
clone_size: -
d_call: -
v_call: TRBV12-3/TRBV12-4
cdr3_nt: TGTGCCAGCAGTCCAGACAGTTGGACCGGGGAGCTGTTTTTT
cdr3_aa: CASSPDSWTGELFF

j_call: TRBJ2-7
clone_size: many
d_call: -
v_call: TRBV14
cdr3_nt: TGTGCCAGCAGCCAAGACCAGGGCTCCTACGAGCAGTACTTC
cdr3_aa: CASSQDQGSYEQYF

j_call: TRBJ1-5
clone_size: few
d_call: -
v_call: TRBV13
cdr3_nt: TGTGCCAGCAGCATCGGTAGCAATCAGCCCCAGCATTTT
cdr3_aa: CASSIGSNQPQHF

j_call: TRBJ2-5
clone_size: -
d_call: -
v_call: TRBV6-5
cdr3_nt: TGTGCCAGCAGTTACCGAGGGATCCAAGAGACCCAGTACTTC
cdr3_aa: CASSYRGIQETQYF

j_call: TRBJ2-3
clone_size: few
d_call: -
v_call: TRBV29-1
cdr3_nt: TGCAGCGTTGAAGGGGGGGACCTCACAGATACGCAGTATTTT
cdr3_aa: CSVEGGDLTDTQYF

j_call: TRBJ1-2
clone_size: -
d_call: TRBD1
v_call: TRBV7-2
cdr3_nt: TGTGCCAGCAGCTTGGACAGGGGGCGGGGCTACACCTTC
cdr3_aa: CASSLDRGRGYTF

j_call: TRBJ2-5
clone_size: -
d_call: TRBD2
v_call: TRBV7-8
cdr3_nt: TGTGCCAGCAGCCCGGGACTAGCGGGGGGGGTAGGAGAGACCCAGTACTTC
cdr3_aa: CASSPGLAGGVGETQYF

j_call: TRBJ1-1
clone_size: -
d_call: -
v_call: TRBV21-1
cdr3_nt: TGTGCCAGCAGCAAAGCGCGTGCAAGGACAGATAGGCTGAACACTGAAGCTTTCTTT
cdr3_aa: CASSKARARTDRLNTEAFF

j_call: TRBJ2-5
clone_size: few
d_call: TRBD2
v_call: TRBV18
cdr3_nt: TGTGCCAGCAGCCCCCGAGCGGGGCAAGAGACCCAGTACTTC
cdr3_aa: CASSPRAGQETQYF

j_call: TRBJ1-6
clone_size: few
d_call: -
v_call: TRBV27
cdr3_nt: TGTGCCAGCAGTTTATTAGGACCCTATAATTCACCCCTCCACTTT
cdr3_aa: CASSLLGPYNSPLHF

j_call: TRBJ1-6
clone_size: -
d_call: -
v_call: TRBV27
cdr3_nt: TGTGCCAGTGGCCGGTTCGGTAATTCACCCCTCCACTTT
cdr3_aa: CASGRFGNSPLHF

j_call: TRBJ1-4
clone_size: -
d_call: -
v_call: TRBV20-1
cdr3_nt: TGCAGTGCTAGAGAATACCCCGGGACTAAACTGTTTTTT
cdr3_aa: CSAREYPGTKLFF

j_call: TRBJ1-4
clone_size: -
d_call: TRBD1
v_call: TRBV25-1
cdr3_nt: TGTGCCAGCAGTGGGGACAGGATGGAAAAACTGTTTTTT
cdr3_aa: CASSGDRMEKLFF

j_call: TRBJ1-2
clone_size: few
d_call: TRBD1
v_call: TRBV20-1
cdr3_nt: TGCAGTGCTAGAGATGGAGGGACAGGGGGCTATGGCTACACCTTC
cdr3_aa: CSARDGGTGGYGYTF

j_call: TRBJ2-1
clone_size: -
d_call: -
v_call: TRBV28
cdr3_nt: TGTGCCAGCAGTCTCCGCGGGTTTGAGCAGTTCTTC
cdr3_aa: CASSLRGFEQFF

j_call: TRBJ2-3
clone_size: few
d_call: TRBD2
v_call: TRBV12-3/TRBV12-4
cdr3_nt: TGTGCCAGCAGTCTAGCGGGGCCCCGCACAGATACGCAGTATTTT
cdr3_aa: CASSLAGPRTDTQYF

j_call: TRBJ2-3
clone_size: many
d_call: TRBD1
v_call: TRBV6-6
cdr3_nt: TGTGCCAGTCGACAGGGATTCATCACAGATACGCAGTATTTT
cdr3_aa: CASRQGFITDTQYF

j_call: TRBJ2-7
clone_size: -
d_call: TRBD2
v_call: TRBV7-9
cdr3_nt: TGTGCCAGCAGCTTAGTCATAGCGGGGGGGATTTCCGAGCAGTACTTC
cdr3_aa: CASSLVIAGGISEQYF

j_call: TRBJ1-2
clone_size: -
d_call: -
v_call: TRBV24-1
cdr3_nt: TGTGCCACCAGTGATCGGGGATCGGTGGGCGGCTACACCTTC
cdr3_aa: CATSDRGSVGGYTF

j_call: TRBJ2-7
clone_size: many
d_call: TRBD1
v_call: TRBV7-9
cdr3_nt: TGTGCCAGCAGCCCCGGGACAGACTGGGGCGAGCAGTACTTC
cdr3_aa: CASSPGTDWGEQYF

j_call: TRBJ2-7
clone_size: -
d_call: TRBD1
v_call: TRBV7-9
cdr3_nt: TGTGCCAGCAGCTCGACAGGGTTACAGCAGTACTTC
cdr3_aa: CASSSTGLQQYF

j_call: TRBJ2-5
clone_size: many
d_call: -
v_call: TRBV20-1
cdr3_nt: TGCAGTGCTAGAGGATACTCGAAGCAAGAGACCCAGTACTTC
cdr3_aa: CSARGYSKQETQYF

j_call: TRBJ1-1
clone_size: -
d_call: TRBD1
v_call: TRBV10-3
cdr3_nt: TGTGCCATCAGGCGGAGACCGGGACAGGGGGCCAAGGAAGCTTTCTTT
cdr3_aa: CAIRRRPGQGAKEAFF